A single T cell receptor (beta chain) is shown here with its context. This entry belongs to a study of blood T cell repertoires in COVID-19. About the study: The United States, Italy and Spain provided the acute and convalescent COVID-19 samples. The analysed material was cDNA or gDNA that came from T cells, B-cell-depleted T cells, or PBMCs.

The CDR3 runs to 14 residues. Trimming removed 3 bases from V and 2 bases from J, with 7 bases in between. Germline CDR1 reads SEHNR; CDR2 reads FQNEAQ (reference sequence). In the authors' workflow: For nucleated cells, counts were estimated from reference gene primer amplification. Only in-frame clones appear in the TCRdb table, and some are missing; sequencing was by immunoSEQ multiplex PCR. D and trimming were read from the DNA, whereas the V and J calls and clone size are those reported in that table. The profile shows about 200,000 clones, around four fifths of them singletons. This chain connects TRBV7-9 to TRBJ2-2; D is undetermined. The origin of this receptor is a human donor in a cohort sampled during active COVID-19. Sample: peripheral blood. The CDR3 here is CASSLPRNTGELFF. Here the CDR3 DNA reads TGTGCCAGCAGCTTGCCGAGAAACACCGGGGAGCTGTTTTTT.